Shown below are 29 T cell receptor beta chains from a single sample sequenced in a study of blood T cell repertoires in COVID-19. Generated by immunoSEQ multiplex PCR, the TCRdb table keeps only in-frame clones and is missing some. The data hold about 110,000 clones, with about 90% observed a single time. The specimen sequenced was peripheral blood. The receptors come from a human donor in a cohort sampled during active COVID-19.

The chain uses TRBV18 and TRBJ2-4; 10 bases fit TRBD2. Germline V gene data show CDR1 as KGHSH and CDR2 as LQKENI. This CDR3 is 16 amino acids long. After removal of 5 bases from V and 7 bases from J, the junction contained 11 bases not matched to a gene. The CDR3 loop reads CASSSWTSGRGNIQYF. The CDR3 DNA reads as TGTGCCAGCTCATCCTGGACTAGCGGAAGGGGGAACATTCAGTACTTC. Full variable domain (outside the CDR3, taken from reference TRBV18 and TRBJ2-4): NAGVMQNPRHLVRRRGQEARLRCSPMKGHSHVYWYRQLPEEGLKFMVYLQKENIIDESGMPKERFSAEFPKEGPSILRIQQVVRGDSAAYFCASSSWTSGRGNIQYFGAGTRLSVL.

The chain uses TRBV6-5 and TRBJ2-3; 10 bases map to TRBD2. The CDR3 contains 15 residues. With V trimmed by 6 bases and J by 6 bases, 9 bases remained unmatched. Germline loops: CDR1 MNHEY, CDR2 SVGAGI. The DNA for the CDR3 is TGTGCCAGCAGGGGAATAGCGGGAGGTACTGATACGCAGTATTTT. This codes for CASRGIAGGTDTQYF.

The rearrangement links TRBV10-1 to TRBJ2-2, with 7 bases identical to TRBD1. J lost 3 bases, V lost 6 bases, and 10 bases had no gene match. CDR1 is WNHNN, CDR2 SYGVQD, per germline (reference sequence). The CDR3 has 16 residues. CDR3 nucleotide sequence: TGCGCCAGCAGCGGGGACAGACCGAGGGACACCGGGGAGCTGTTTTTT. Translation: CASSGDRPRDTGELFF.

This chain links TRBV6-5 with TRBJ1-2, with 7 bases that match TRBD1. The junction had 7 bases not matched to a gene; V was cut back by 6 bases and J by 3 bases. Germline CDR1 MNHEY, CDR2 SVGAGI. This CDR3 comprises 14 residues. The CDR3 spells CASSDRVPHYGYTF. CDR3 coding DNA: TGTGCCAGCAGCGACAGGGTGCCTCACTATGGCTACACCTTC.

The V gene is TRBV7-3, the J gene TRBJ2-2; 13 nucleotides align to TRBD2. The CDR3 runs 15 residues. The V gene's germline CDR1 is SGHTA and CDR2 FQGTGA. The V segment lost 8 bases and the J segment 4 bases; nucleotides outside the gene matches: 4. DNA of the CDR3: TGTGCCAGCGGTAGACTAGCGGGAGGCACCGGGGAGCTGTTTTTT. Translated: CASGRLAGGTGELFF.

The rearrangement joins TRBV13 to TRBJ2-1; 13 bases are a match to TRBD2. Germline values: CDR1 PRHDT, CDR2 FYEKMQ (reference sequence). Unmatched junction bases numbered 8, after V lost 6 bases and J lost 6 bases. The CDR3 contains 16 residues. This CDR3 reads CASSFETSGGRNEQFF. The DNA for the CDR3 is TGTGCCAGCAGTTTTGAGACTAGCGGGGGGCGCAATGAGCAGTTCTTC.

This clone was seen only once. The V gene is TRBV7-2, the J gene TRBJ2-1; D not resolved. The CDR3 spans 13 residues. Germline CDR1 reads SGHTA; CDR2 reads FQGNSA. With 5 bases removed from V and 5 bases from J, the gap between germline ends came to 10 bases. The CDR3 is CASSPVGDNEQFF. The DNA for the CDR3 is TGTGCCAGCAGCCCTGTAGGAGACAATGAGCAGTTCTTC.

This clone has just one count. J is TRBJ1-2 and V is TRBV5-6; 10 bases fit TRBD1. CDR1 and CDR2 from the germline V gene are SGHDT and YYEEEE. Germline trimming cut 4 bases from V and 4 bases from J; bases unmatched to any gene: 10. The CDR3 is 16 residues long. In nucleotides, the CDR3 is TGTGCCAGCAGCCCGCCGGGACAGGGGTACCTCTATGGCTACACCTTC. Translation gives CASSPPGQGYLYGYTF.

The rearrangement joins TRBV25-1 to TRBJ2-7, with D tentatively TRBD2 (6 bases). The CDR3 loop spans 13 amino acids. Trimming took off 8 bases at V and 6 bases at J, with 17 bases between the two ends. CDR1 MGHDK and CDR2 SYGVNS come from the germline V gene. The CDR3 DNA is TGTGCCAGCTCGCGGAGGGGACTTCGCGAGCAGTACTTC. This encodes CASSRRGLREQYF.

The gene calls are TRBV11-3 and TRBJ2-2, with 7 bases fitting TRBD2. The trim removed 2 bases at V and 6 bases at J, leaving 9 bases unmatched. The CDR3 totals 16 residues. CDR1 is SGHNT, CDR2 YENEEA, per germline. CDR3 coding DNA: TGTGCCAGCAGCTTAAGGGCGGGAGTCCTCGCCGGGGAGCTGTTTTTT. Amino acids: CASSLRAGVLAGELFF.

The rearrangement joins TRBV2 to TRBJ2-1, with 7 bases fitting TRBD1. Germline assignment: CDR1 SNHLY and CDR2 FYNNEI. The V and J ends lost 5 bases and 0 bases, in that order; junction bases with no gene match: 10. This CDR3 has 17 amino acids. The CDR3: CASSSKPGQSSYNEQFF. The CDR3 region has the DNA TGTGCCAGCAGTTCTAAACCGGGACAGAGCTCCTACAATGAGCAGTTCTTC.

The chain recombines TRBV7-9 with TRBJ1-2; D remains unclear. V was clipped by 1 base and J by 3 bases, with 12 bases between them. Germline CDR1 SEHNR, CDR2 FQNEAQ (reference sequence). The length of the CDR3 is 15 residues. The CDR3 DNA sequence: TGTGCCAGCAGCTTAGTGGGAGGGCCGGACTATGGCTACACCTTC. Translation: CASSLVGGPDYGYTF.

The V call is TRBV12-3 or TRBV12-4, the J call TRBJ1-1, with D possibly TRBD1 on 6 matching bases. V lost 6 bases to trimming and J lost 4 bases, with 12 bases between them. This CDR3 spans 13 amino acids. The CDR3 DNA follows: TGTGCCAGCAGCCGGGACACTGGCACTGAAGCTTTCTTT. As protein: CASSRDTGTEAFF.

V usage is TRBV19 and J usage is TRBJ2-1; 13 bases match TRBD2. The CDR3 contains 20 residues. Looked up from germline, CDR1 is LNHDA and CDR2 is SQIVND (reference sequence). The V and J ends lost 2 bases and 2 bases, in that order; junction bases with no gene match: 12. The CDR3 loop reads CASSIRGLAGVKRAYNEQFF. The CDR3 coding sequence is TGTGCCAGTAGTATAAGAGGACTAGCGGGAGTCAAGAGGGCCTACAATGAGCAGTTCTTC.

The chain joins TRBV30 to TRBJ2-5; 7 nucleotides align to TRBD2. Germline V gene sequence: CDR1 GTSNPN, CDR2 SVGIG (reference sequence). The CDR3 is made up of 13 amino acids. Germline trimming cut 4 bases from V and 2 bases from J; bases unmatched to any gene: 4. As DNA, the CDR3 is TGTGCCTGGACTCTAGCGGAACAAGAGACCCAGTACTTC. Residues: CAWTLAEQETQYF.

The V call is TRBV11-2, the J call TRBJ1-2; D remains unclear. The CDR3 is 13 residues long. The V and J ends lost 4 bases and 5 bases respectively, with 11 bases between them. Germline V gene data show CDR1 as SGHAT and CDR2 as FQNNGV. Written as DNA, the CDR3 is TGTGCCAGCAGCTCGGAGATCCCATATGGCTACACCTTC. Amino acids: CASSSEIPYGYTF.

The chain links TRBV7-9 to TRBJ2-1; TRBD2 aligns across 9 bases. Germline CDR1 is SEHNR and CDR2 is FQNEAQ (reference sequence). The CDR3 loop spans 16 amino acids. V lost 2 bases and J lost 3; bases outside the gene matches: 5. CDR3 loop: CASSLIAGDFYNEQFF. The DNA for the CDR3 is TGTGCCAGCAGCTTAATAGCGGGAGATTTCTACAATGAGCAGTTCTTC.

This rearrangement joins TRBV6-5 to TRBJ2-1; 13 bases align to TRBD2. J was trimmed by 7 bases and V by 6 bases; bases with no gene match: 6. This CDR3 region has 15 residues. Germline V CDR1 and CDR2: MNHEY, SVGAGI. The CDR3 protein is CASSLGLAGSNEQFF. CDR3 bases: TGTGCCAGCAGCCTGGGACTAGCGGGGTCGAATGAGCAGTTCTTC.

This clone was observed a single time. V and J are TRBV30 and TRBJ2-7; TRBD2 matches at 12 bases. Germline trimming cut 7 bases from V and 6 bases from J; bases unmatched to any gene: 1. Per the germline V gene, CDR1 is GTSNPN and CDR2 is SVGIG (reference sequence). This CDR3 comprises 11 residues. CDR3 DNA sequence: TGTGCCTCGGGACTAGCGGGCGAGCAGTACTTC. Translating it yields CASGLAGEQYF.

V usage is TRBV6-5 and J usage is TRBJ1-2; TRBD1 matches at 7 bases. Germline V gives CDR1 MNHEY, CDR2 SVGAGI. V trimming: 6 bases; J trimming: 7 bases; junction bases outside the gene matches: 8. The CDR3 contains 13 residues. CDR3 coding DNA: TGTGCCAGCAGATCACAGGGGACGGGTGGCTACACCTTC. Protein sequence: CASRSQGTGGYTF.

The chain joins TRBV14 to TRBJ1-2; TRBD1 is a possible D gene (6 bases). Trimming removed 1 base from V and 7 bases from J, with 13 bases in between. This CDR3 is built from 14 residues. Germline V CDR1 and CDR2: SGHDN, FVKESK. In DNA, the CDR3 is TGTGCCAGCAGCCAAGTAACACAGGGATCTGGCTACACCTTC. Translation: CASSQVTQGSGYTF.

This clone was observed a handful of times. The chain joins TRBV5-1 to TRBJ1-2; 7 bases fit TRBD1. V shed 3 bases, J shed 4 bases, and the junction held 3 bases outside the gene matches. CDR1 and CDR2 (germline): SGHRS, YFSETQ. This CDR3 is 13 amino acids long. CDR3 coding DNA: TGCGCCAGCAGCTGGGGGACAGCCTATGGCTACACCTTC. It specifies CASSWGTAYGYTF.

The chain recombines TRBV2 with TRBJ1-2; D may be TRBD1 (6 bases). The V end was cut by 5 bases, the J end by 2 bases, with 12 bases between. Per germline, CDR1 SNHLY and CDR2 FYNNEI. There are 14 residues in the CDR3. The CDR3 region has the DNA TGTGCCAGCAGTCGGGGGGGGCGCAACTATGGCTACACCTTC. Translation gives CASSRGGRNYGYTF.

The chain is built from TRBV19 and TRBJ1-2, with D perhaps matching TRBD1 (6 bases). V lost 7 bases to trimming and J lost 3 bases, with 12 bases between them. The length of the CDR3 is 13 residues. CDR1 LNHDA and CDR2 SQIVND come from the germline V gene (reference sequence). The CDR3 loop reads CASMGDIDYGYTF. CDR3 coding DNA: TGTGCCAGTATGGGGGACATTGACTATGGCTACACCTTC.

The chain uses TRBV28 and TRBJ2-7; TRBD1 agrees at 7 bases. Germline V gene lookup returns CDR1 MDHEN and CDR2 SYDVKM. The CDR3 consists of 13 residues. V was pared by 6 bases and J by 6 bases, with 8 bases of the junction left unmatched. CDR3: CASSKGQRAEQYF. The CDR3 coding sequence is TGTGCCAGCAGCAAGGGACAGCGTGCCGAGCAGTACTTC.

The chain couples TRBV6-5 to TRBJ2-4; D is perhaps TRBD1 (7 bases). V shed 4 bases and J shed 6 bases, with 10 bases lying between them. This CDR3 has 13 residues. Germline V gene lookup returns CDR1 MNHEY and CDR2 SVGAGI. CDR3 nucleotide sequence: TGTGCCAGCAGTTCCCAGGGGGGAAACATTCAGTACTTC. It is translated as CASSSQGGNIQYF.

The chain joins TRBV11-2 to TRBJ1-3; the D is unclear. CDR1 and CDR2 (germline): SGHAT, FQNNGV. The CDR3 extends over 14 amino acids. The V end lost 2 bases, the J end lost 2 bases, and 7 bases lay between the germline ends. The CDR3 protein is CASSLLSTGNTIYF. In DNA form, the CDR3 reads TGTGCCAGCAGCTTATTGAGTACTGGAAACACCATATATTTT.

This sequence joins TRBV5-1 and TRBJ2-5; 9 bases line up with TRBD2. J was trimmed by 5 bases and V by 4 bases; bases with no gene match: 6. CDR1 and CDR2 (germline): SGHRS, YFSETQ. The CDR3 length is 14 residues. The CDR3 DNA reads TGCGCCAGCAGCCAGCGGGGGGCAGGGGAGACCCAGTACTTC. Residues: CASSQRGAGETQYF.

This chain connects TRBV5-5 to TRBJ2-7; unclear D gene. Germline values: CDR1 SGHKS, CDR2 YYEKEE (reference sequence). V was clipped by 3 bases and J by 7 bases, with 14 bases between them. The CDR3 sequence is 13 residues long. The CDR3 DNA follows: TGTGCCAGCAGCTGGTACAGACCCGAGGAGCAGTACTTC. As protein: CASSWYRPEEQYF.